The 17 T cell receptor beta chains reported below all come from one sample, sequenced in a study of T cell responses to AZD1222 COVID-19 vaccine. Here immunoSEQ multiplex PCR was the method, and the copy in TCRdb shows in-frame clones only, minus some. Of 69,000 or so clones in the sample, 70% to 90% were seen once. The input for sequencing was peripheral blood, taken 28 days after the second AZD1222 dose. These receptors all come from an adult who received the AZD1222 COVID-19 vaccine.

CDR3: CASGLGLAGAPDEQFF. The CDR3 DNA sequence: TGTGCTAGTGGTTTGGGACTAGCGGGAGCCCCCGATGAGCAGTTCTTC. The V gene is TRBV12-5, the J gene TRBJ2-1; 12 nucleotides align to TRBD2. After removal of 1 base from V and 8 bases from J, the junction contained 6 bases not matched to a gene. CDR3 size: 16 residues. Looked up from germline, CDR1 is LGHNT and CDR2 is FRNRAP.

This clone is a singleton in its sample. The chain recombines TRBV2 with TRBJ1-5; D might be TRBD1 (6 bases). This CDR3 contains 19 residues. Per the germline V gene, CDR1 is SNHLY and CDR2 is FYNNEI. The V gene lost 7 bases and the J gene lost 4 bases, with 29 bases spanning the gap. This CDR3 reads CASNRRRGGDNLGNQPQHF. Here the CDR3 DNA reads TGTGCCAGCAACAGAAGGAGAGGGGGGGACAATTTGGGTAATCAGCCCCAGCATTTT. The variable domain in full, with the rest retrieved from reference TRBV2 and TRBJ1-5, is EPEVTQTPSHQVTQMGQEVILRCVPISNHLYFYWYRQILGQKVEFLVSFYNNEISEKSEIFDDQFSVERPDGSNFTLKIRSTKLEDSAMYFCASNRRRGGDNLGNQPQHFGDGTRLSIL.

The rearrangement links TRBV21-1 to TRBJ2-7; TRBD2, the table's D call, lacks a check against the DNA. TRBV21-1 is assigned pseudogene status. The CDR3 loop spans 16 amino acids. The DNA of the CDR3 is TGTGCCAGCAGCCATACCGGGACTAGCGGGGATTACGAGCAGTACTTC. Protein sequence: CASSHTGTSGDYEQYF.

The chain employs TRBV28 and TRBJ1-2, with a tentative D call TRBD1 (5 bases). In germline, CDR1 is MDHEN, CDR2 SYDVKM. CDR3 length equals 14 residues. V was trimmed by 5 bases and J by 1 base, leaving 11 bases between them. For the CDR3, the DNA is TGTGCCAGCAGTCTGACAGCGGATAACTATGGCTACACCTTC. Protein sequence: CASSLTADNYGYTF.

This clone is a singleton in its sample. The chain joins TRBV5-1 to TRBJ2-3; D is undetermined. V was pared by 4 bases and J by 6 bases, with 12 bases between. The CDR3 has 13 amino acids. CDR1 and CDR2 from the germline V gene are SGHRS and YFSETQ. The CDR3 loop reads CASSPIIGDTQYF. Here the CDR3 DNA reads TGCGCCAGCAGCCCGATTATTGGGGATACGCAGTATTTT.

CDR3 bases: TGTGCCAGCTCACCAGGGGGCGCGGACTATGGCTACACCTTC. The encoded protein is CASSPGGADYGYTF. This chain links TRBV18 with TRBJ1-2, with D tentatively TRBD1 (6 bases). Germline assignment: CDR1 KGHSH and CDR2 LQKENI. Trimming cost V 2 bases and J 3 bases, with 10 bases left between them. The CDR3 length is 14 residues.

The chain joins TRBV4-3 to TRBJ1-4; TRBD1 matches at 9 bases. Trimming at V came to 4 bases and at J to 7 bases, leaving 10 bases not matched to a gene. The CDR3 is 16 amino acids. Germline V gene sequence: CDR1 LGHNA, CDR2 YSLEER. CDR3 coding DNA: TGCGCCAGCAGCCGGACTCCGGGACAGGGTGGTGAAAAACTGTTTTTT. Its protein is CASSRTPGQGGEKLFF.

This chain links TRBV27 with TRBJ2-3; D unclear. The CDR3 is made up of 13 amino acids. V lost 3 bases to trimming and J lost 5 bases, with 9 bases between them. Germline V gene data show CDR1 as MNHEY and CDR2 as SMNVEV (reference sequence). This CDR3 is CASSFVMLDTQYF. In DNA form, the CDR3 reads TGTGCCAGCAGTTTCGTGATGCTAGATACGCAGTATTTT.

The chain couples TRBV18 to TRBJ1-6; TRBD1 is a possible D gene (5 bases). This CDR3 region has 18 residues. Per germline, CDR1 KGHSH and CDR2 LQKENI. V lost 2 bases and J 5 bases, leaving 19 bases between the germline ends. In nucleotides, the CDR3 is TGTGCCAGCTCACCAGGCCAATCGGGTGTGGGGGATAATTCACCCCTCCACTTT. Its translation is CASSPGQSGVGDNSPLHF.

The chain carries TRBV28 and TRBJ1-2; the D is unclear. The CDR3 loop spans 14 amino acids. V lost 2 bases, J lost 2 bases, and 9 bases lay in between. Germline V gives CDR1 MDHEN, CDR2 SYDVKM. CDR3: CASSLVASNYGYTF. As DNA, the CDR3 is TGTGCCAGCAGTTTAGTGGCTAGCAACTATGGCTACACCTTC.

The chain recombines TRBV2 with TRBJ2-1, with TRBD2 matching over 8 bases. This CDR3 region has 15 residues. V lost 1 base and J lost 7; bases outside the gene matches: 6. Germline V CDR1 and CDR2: SNHLY, FYNNEI. The CDR3 DNA reads TGTGCCAGCAGTGAAGGGACTAGCATGGGAAATGAGCAGTTCTTC. As protein: CASSEGTSMGNEQFF.

V is TRBV6-5 and J is TRBJ2-5, with TRBD2 as a possible D gene (5 bases). This CDR3 contains 16 residues. Trimming stripped 4 bases from V and 5 bases from J, with 20 bases between. Germline values: CDR1 MNHEY, CDR2 SVGAGI. CDR3 coding DNA: TGTGCCAGCAGTTTCCCCCGGGGTACTAAGGAGGAGACCCAGTACTTC. Protein product: CASSFPRGTKEETQYF.

The chain links TRBV7-3 to TRBJ2-1; D might be TRBD2 (6 bases). The length of the CDR3 is 15 residues. In germline, CDR1 is SGHTA, CDR2 FQGTGA. The V gene lost 2 bases and the J gene lost 3 bases, with 11 bases spanning the gap. CDR3 sequence reads: CASSLVGTDYNEQFF. The CDR3 coding sequence is TGTGCCAGCAGCTTAGTTGGGACTGACTACAATGAGCAGTTCTTC.

The chain joins TRBV7-9 to TRBJ2-7; 8 bases are a match to TRBD1. Losses at the gene ends were 6 bases for V and 9 bases for J; bases not matched to a gene: 10. CDR1 and CDR2 (germline): SEHNR, FQNEAQ (reference sequence). This CDR3 has 13 residues. CDR3 in DNA: TGTGCCAGCAGTCTCGGGCAGGGGGCGATGCAGTACTTC. Amino acid sequence: CASSLGQGAMQYF.

This rearrangement joins TRBV7-3 to TRBJ2-2; 14 bases line up with TRBD2. Trimming took 5 bases from V and 4 from J; bases not matched to a gene: 0. CDR1 and CDR2 (germline): SGHTA, FQGTGA. The CDR3 is made up of 15 amino acids. The CDR3 loop reads CASSGLAGGTGELFF. The CDR3 DNA sequence: TGTGCCAGCAGCGGACTAGCGGGAGGCACCGGGGAGCTGTTTTTT.

The CDR3 DNA reads TGTGCCAGCAGCTCAGTGGGGACTAGCGGGAAGAATGAGCAGTTCTTC. Translating it yields CASSSVGTSGKNEQFF. The gene calls are TRBV7-3 and TRBJ2-1, with 13 bases that match TRBD2. CDR1 is SGHTA, CDR2 FQGTGA, per germline. CDR3 size: 16 residues. The V segment lost 4 bases and the J segment 7 bases; nucleotides outside the gene matches: 7. Variable domain in full (rest from reference TRBV7-3 and TRBJ2-1): GAGVSQTPSNKVTEKGKYVELRCDPISGHTALYWYRQSLGQGPEFLIYFQGTGAADDSGLPNDRFFAVRPEGSVSTLKIQRTERGDSAVYLCASSSVGTSGKNEQFFGPGTRLTVL.

This chain joins TRBV19 and TRBJ1-4; D is perhaps TRBD1 (6 bases). The CDR3 is 17 residues long. V lost 3 bases to trimming and J lost 2 bases, with 16 bases between them. Germline V gene sequence: CDR1 LNHDA, CDR2 SQIVND (reference sequence). The CDR3 loop is CASSMGAGKRTNEKLFF. The CDR3 coding sequence is TGTGCCAGTAGTATGGGGGCAGGGAAAAGGACTAATGAAAAACTGTTTTTT.